The clone carrying this TCR beta chain was seen repeatedly, ten times or more. What it recognizes is unknown. CDR1 is SGHRS and CDR2 is YFSETQ in the germline V gene. The CDR3 runs 14 residues. The ends lost 1 base at V and 6 bases at J; junction bases unmatched: 3. The sample is drawn from a study of T cells in Graves' hyperthyroidism and ophthalmopathy. Findings and limits, study-wide: Ophthalmopathy was predicted by the model a median of roughly 6 months ahead of onset.

TCR beta CDR3 region amplification was performed from RNA transcripts. During a first-round RT-PCR of the TCR CDR3, the HTBI primer set was used. TCRdb fed the multiplex PCR reads into MiXCR, producing one record per CDR3 protein. This sample has about 400,000 distinct CDR3 sequences; around 14% occur once, and the top ten carry 7.5% to 8%. The sample taken for sequencing was blood. This sequence joins TRBV5-1 and TRBJ2-1; 8 bases align to TRBD2. This TCR came from a woman in her late teens or twenties with Graves' hyperthyroidism. The CDR3 region is CASSLRGGRNEQFF. DNA for the CDR3: TGCGCCAGCAGCTTGCGGGGGGGCCGCAATGAGCAGTTCTTC.